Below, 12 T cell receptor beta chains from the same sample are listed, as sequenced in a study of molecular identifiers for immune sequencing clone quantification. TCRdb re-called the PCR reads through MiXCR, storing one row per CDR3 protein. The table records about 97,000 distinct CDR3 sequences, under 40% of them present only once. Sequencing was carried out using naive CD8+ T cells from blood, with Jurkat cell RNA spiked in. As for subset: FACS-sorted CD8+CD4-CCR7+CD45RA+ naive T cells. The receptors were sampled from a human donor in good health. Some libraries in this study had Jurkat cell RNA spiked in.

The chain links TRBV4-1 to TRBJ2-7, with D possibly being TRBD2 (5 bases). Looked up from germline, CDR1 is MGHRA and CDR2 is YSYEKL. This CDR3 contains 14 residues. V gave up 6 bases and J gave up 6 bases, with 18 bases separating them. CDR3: CASRPGRGHFEQYF. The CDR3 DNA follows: TGCGCCAGCAGACCGGGAAGAGGTCATTTCGAGCAGTACTTC.

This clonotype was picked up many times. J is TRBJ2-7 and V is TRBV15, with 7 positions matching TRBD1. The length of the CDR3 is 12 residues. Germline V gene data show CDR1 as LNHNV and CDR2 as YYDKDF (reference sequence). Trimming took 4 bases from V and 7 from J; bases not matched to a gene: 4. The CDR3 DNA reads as TGTGCCACCAGCAAGACAGGGCTTGAGCAGTACTTC. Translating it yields CATSKTGLEQYF. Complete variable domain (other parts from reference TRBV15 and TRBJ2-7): DAMVIQNPRYQVTQFGKPVTLSCSQTLNHNVMYWYQQKSSQAPKLLFHYYDKDFNNEADTPDNFQSRRPNTSFCFLDIRSPGLGDTAMYLCATSKTGLEQYFGPGTRLTVT.

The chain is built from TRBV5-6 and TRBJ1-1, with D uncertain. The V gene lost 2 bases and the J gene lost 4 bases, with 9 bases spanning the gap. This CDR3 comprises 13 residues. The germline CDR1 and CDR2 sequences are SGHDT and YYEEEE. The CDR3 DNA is TGTGCCAGCAGCTTCGGGAAAGGCACTGAAGCTTTCTTT. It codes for CASSFGKGTEAFF.

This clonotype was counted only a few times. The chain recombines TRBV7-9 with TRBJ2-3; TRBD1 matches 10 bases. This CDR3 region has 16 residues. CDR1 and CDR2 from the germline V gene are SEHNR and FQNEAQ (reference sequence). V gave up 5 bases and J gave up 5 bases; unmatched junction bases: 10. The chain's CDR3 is CASSPRPGQGIDTQYF. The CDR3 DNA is TGTGCCAGCAGCCCACGTCCGGGACAGGGGATAGATACGCAGTATTTT.

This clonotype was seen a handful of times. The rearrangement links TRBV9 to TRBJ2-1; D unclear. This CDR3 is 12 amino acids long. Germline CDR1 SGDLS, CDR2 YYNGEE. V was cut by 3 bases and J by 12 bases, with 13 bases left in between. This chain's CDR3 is CASSGQSYGQFF. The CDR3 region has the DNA TGTGCCAGCAGCGGCCAAAGCTATGGGCAGTTCTTC.

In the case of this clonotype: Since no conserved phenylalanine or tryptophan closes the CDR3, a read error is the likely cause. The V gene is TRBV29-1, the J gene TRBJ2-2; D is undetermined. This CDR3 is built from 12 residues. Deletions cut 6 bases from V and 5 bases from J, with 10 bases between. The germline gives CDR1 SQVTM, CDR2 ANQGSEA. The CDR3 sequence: CSVADNTGELFL. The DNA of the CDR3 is TGCAGCGTAGCTGACAATACCGGGGAGCTGTTTCTT.

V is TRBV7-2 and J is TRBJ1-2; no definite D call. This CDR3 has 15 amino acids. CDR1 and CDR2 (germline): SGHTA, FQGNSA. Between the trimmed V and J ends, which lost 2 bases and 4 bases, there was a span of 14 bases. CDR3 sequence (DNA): TGTGCCAGCAGCTTAATCCAGGAGACCTTCTATGGCTACACCTTC. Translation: CASSLIQETFYGYTF.

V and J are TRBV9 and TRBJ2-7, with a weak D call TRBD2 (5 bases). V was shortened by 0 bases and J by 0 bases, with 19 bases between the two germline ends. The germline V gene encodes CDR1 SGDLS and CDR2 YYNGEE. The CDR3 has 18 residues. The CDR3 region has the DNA TGTGCCAGCAGCGTAGGGGCAGGCCCGGGATCAAACTCCTACGAGCAGTACTTC. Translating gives CASSVGAGPGSNSYEQYF.

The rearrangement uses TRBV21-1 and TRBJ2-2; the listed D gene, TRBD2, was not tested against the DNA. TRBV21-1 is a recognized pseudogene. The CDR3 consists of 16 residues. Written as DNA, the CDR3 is TGTGCCAGCAGCAAAGACCGTGGACTCTGCACCGGGGAGCTGTTTTTT. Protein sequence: CASSKDRGLCTGELFF.

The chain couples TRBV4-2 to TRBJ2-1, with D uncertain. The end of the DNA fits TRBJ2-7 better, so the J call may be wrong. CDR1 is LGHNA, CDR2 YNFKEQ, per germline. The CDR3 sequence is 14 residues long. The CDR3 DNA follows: TGTGCCAGCAGCCAAGATCGGCCCGGCAATGAGCAGTACTTC. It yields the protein CASSQDRPGNEQYF.

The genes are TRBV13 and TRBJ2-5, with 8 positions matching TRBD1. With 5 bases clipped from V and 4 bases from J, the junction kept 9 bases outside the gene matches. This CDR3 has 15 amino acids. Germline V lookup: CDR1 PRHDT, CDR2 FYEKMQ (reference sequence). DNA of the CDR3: TGTGCCAGCAGCCACGGGACAGGCGGCGGAGAGACCCAGTACTTC. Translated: CASSHGTGGGETQYF.

For the CDR3, the DNA is TGTGCCAGCTGGGACAGGGACAATGAGCAGTTCTTC. This sequence encodes CASWDRDNEQFF. The V gene is TRBV6-2 or TRBV6-3, the J gene TRBJ2-1; the match to TRBD1 covers 9 bases. With 8 bases clipped from V and 5 bases from J, the junction kept 1 base outside the gene matches. CDR3 length: 12 residues. The germline CDR1 and CDR2 sequences are MNHEY and SVGEGT.